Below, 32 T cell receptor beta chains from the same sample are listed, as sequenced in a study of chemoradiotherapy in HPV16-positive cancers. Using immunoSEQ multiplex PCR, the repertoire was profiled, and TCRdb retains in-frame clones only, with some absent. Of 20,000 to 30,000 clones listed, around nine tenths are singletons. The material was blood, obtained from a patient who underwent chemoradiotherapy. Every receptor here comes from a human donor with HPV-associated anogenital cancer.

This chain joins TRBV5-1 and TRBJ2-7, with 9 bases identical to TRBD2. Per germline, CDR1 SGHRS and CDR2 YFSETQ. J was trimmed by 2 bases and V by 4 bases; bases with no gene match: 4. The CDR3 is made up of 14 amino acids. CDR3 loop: CASSGGLAPYEQYF. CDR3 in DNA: TGCGCCAGCAGCGGGGGACTAGCCCCCTACGAGCAGTACTTC.

For the CDR3, the DNA is TGTGCCAGCAGCGAGACTAGCGGGGGGTTTTACGAGCAGTACTTC. Translated: CASSETSGGFYEQYF. J is TRBJ2-7 and V is TRBV11-2, with 13 bases matching TRBD2. J was trimmed by 4 bases and V by 5 bases; bases with no gene match: 5. CDR1 is SGHAT, CDR2 FQNNGV, per germline. The CDR3 consists of 15 residues.

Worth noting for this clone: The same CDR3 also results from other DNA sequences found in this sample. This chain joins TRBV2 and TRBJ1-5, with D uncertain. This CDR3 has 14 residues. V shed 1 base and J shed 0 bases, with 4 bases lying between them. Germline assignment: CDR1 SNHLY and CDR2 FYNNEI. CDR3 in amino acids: CASSEDYSNQPQHF. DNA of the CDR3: TGTGCCAGCAGTGAAGATTATAGCAATCAGCCCCAGCATTTT.

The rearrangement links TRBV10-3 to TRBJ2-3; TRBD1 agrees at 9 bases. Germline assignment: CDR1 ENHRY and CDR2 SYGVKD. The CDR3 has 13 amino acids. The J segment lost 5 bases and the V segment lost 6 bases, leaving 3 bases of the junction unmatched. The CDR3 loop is CAIRGQGEDTQYF. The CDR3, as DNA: TGTGCCATCAGGGGACAGGGTGAAGATACGCAGTATTTT.

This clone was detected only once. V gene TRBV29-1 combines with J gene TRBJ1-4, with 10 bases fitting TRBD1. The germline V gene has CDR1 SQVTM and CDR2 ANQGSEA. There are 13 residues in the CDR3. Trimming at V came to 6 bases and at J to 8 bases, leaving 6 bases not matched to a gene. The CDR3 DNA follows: TGCAGCGTCACCGGGACAGGGGACGAAAAACTGTTTTTT. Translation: CSVTGTGDEKLFF.

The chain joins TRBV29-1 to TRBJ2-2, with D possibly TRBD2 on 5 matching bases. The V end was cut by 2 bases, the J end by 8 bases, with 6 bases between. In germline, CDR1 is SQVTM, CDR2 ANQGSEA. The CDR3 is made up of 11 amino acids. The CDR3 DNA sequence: TGCAGCGTTGAAACTAGGGGGGAGCTGTTTTTT. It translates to CSVETRGELFF.

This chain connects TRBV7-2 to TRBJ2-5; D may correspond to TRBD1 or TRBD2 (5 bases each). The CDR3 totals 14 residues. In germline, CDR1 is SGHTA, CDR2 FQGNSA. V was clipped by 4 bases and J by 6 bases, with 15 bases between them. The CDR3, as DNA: TGTGCCAGCAGCTCCGTGGTGGGGGAGAAGACCCAGTACTTC. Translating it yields CASSSVVGEKTQYF.

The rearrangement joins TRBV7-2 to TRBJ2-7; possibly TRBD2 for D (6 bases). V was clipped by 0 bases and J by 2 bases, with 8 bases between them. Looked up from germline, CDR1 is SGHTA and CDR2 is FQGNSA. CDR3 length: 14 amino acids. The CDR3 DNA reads TGTGCCAGCAGCTTAGCCAGGACTACCTACGAGCAGTACTTC. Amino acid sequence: CASSLARTTYEQYF.

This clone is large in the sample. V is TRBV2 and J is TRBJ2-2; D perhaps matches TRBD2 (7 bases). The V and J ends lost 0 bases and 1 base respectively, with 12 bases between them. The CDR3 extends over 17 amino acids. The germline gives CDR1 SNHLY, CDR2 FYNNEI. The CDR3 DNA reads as TGTGCCAGCAGTGAAGCGGGGGGGGCAGGGAACACCGGGGAGCTGTTTTTT. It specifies CASSEAGGAGNTGELFF.

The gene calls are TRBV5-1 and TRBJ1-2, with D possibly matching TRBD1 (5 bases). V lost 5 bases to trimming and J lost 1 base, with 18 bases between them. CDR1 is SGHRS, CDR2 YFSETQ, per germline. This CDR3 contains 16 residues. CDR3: CASRQTGTTDNYGYTF. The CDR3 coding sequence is TGCGCCAGCAGACAAACCGGGACCACAGATAACTATGGCTACACCTTC.

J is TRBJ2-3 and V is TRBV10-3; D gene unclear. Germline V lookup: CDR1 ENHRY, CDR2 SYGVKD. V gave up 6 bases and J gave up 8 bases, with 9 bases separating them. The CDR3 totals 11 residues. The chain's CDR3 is CAIRSGVTQYF. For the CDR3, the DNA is TGTGCCATCAGAAGTGGGGTTACGCAGTATTTT.

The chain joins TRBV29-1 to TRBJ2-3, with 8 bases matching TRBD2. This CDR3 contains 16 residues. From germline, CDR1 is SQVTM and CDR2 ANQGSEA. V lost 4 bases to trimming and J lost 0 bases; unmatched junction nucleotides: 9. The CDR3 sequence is CSVVPLASGSTDTQYF. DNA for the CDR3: TGCAGCGTTGTACCCCTGGCTAGCGGGAGCACAGATACGCAGTATTTT.

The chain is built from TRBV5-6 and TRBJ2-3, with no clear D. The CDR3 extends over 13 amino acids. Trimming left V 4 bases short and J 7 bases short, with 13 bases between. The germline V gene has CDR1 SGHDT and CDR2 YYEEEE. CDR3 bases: TGTGCCAGCAGCCCCACCTCAGGCCATACGCAGTATTTT. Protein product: CASSPTSGHTQYF.

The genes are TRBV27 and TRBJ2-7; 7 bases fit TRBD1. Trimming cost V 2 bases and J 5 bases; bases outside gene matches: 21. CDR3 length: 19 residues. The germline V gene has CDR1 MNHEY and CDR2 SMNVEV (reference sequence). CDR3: CASSLTSLSKQGLANEQYF. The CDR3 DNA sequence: TGTGCCAGCAGTTTAACGTCCTTATCGAAACAGGGGTTGGCTAACGAGCAGTACTTC.

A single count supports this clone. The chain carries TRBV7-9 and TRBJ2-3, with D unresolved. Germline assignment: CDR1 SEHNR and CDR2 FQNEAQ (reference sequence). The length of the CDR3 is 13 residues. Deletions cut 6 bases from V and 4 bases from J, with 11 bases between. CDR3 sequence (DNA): TGTGCCAGCAGACCGACTTGGGCAGATACGCAGTATTTT. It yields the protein CASRPTWADTQYF. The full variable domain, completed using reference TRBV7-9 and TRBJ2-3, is DTGVSQNPRHKITKRGQNVTFRCDPISEHNRLYWYRQTLGQGPEFLTYFQNEAQLEKSRLLSDRFSAERPKGSFSTLEIQRTEQGDSAMYLCASRPTWADTQYFGPGTRLTVL.

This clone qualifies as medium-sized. The CDR3 reads CSVEGPGLAGGYNEQFF. The DNA for the CDR3 is TGCAGCGTTGAAGGCCCGGGACTAGCGGGAGGATACAATGAGCAGTTCTTC. The V and J genes are TRBV29-1 and TRBJ2-1; TRBD2 matches 15 bases. CDR3 length: 17 amino acids. V lost 1 base to trimming and J lost 4 bases; unmatched junction nucleotides: 5. Germline V gives CDR1 SQVTM, CDR2 ANQGSEA.

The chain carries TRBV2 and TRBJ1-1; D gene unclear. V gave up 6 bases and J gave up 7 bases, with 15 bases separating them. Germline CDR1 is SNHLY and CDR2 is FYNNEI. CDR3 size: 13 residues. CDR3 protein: CASSQRPAREAFF. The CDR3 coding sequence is TGTGCCAGCAGCCAAAGGCCGGCTCGTGAAGCTTTCTTT.

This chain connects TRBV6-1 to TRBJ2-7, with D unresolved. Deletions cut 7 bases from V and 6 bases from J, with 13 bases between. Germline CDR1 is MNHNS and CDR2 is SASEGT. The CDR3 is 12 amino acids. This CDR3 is CASTQTPAEQYF. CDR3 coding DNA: TGTGCCAGCACCCAGACACCGGCCGAGCAGTACTTC.

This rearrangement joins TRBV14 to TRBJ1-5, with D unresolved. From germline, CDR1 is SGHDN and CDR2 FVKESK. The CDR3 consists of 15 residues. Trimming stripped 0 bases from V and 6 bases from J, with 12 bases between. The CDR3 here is CASSQEGHRGQPQHF. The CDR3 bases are TGTGCCAGCAGCCAAGAGGGCCACCGGGGTCAGCCCCAGCATTTT.

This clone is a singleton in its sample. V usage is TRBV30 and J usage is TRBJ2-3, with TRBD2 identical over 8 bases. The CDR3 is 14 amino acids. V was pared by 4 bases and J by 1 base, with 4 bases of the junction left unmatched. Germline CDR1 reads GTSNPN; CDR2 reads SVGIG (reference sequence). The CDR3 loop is CAWTSGLGTDTQYF. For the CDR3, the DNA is TGTGCCTGGACTAGCGGGCTTGGCACAGATACGCAGTATTTT.

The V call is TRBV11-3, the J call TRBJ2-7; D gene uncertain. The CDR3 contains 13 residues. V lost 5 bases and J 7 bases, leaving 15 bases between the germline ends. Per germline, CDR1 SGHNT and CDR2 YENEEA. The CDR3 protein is CASSPGDDREQYF. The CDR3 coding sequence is TGTGCCAGCAGCCCTGGAGATGATAGGGAGCAGTACTTC.

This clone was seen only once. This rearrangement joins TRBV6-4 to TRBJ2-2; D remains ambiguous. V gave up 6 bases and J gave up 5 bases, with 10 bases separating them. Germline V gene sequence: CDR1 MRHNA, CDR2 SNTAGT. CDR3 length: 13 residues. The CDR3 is CASRKGNTGELFF. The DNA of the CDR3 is TGTGCCAGCAGAAAGGGTAATACCGGGGAGCTGTTTTTT.

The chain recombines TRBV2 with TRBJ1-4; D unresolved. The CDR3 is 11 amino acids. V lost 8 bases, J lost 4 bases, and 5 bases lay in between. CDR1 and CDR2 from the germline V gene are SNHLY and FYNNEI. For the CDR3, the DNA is TGTGCCAGCCAGGTTAATGAAAAACTGTTTTTT. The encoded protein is CASQVNEKLFF. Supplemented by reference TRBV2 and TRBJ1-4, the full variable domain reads EPEVTQTPSHQVTQMGQEVILRCVPISNHLYFYWYRQILGQKVEFLVSFYNNEISEKSEIFDDQFSVERPDGSNFTLKIRSTKLEDSAMYFCASQVNEKLFFGSGTQLSVL.

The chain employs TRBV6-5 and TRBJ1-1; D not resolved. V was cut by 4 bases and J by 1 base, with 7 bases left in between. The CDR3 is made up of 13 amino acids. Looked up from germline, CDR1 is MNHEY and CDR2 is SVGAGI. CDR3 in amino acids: CASSSTRNTEAFF. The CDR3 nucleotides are TGTGCCAGCAGTTCCACTCGGAACACTGAAGCTTTCTTT.

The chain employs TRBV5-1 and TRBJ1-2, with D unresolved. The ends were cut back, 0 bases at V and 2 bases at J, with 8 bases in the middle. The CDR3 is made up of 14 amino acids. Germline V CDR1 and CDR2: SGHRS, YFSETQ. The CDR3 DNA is TGCGCCAGCAGCTTGGACTTTTCCAACTATGGCTACACCTTC. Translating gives CASSLDFSNYGYTF.

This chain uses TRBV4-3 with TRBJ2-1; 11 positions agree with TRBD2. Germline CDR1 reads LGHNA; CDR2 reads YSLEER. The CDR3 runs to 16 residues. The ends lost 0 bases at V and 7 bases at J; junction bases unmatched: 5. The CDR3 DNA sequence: TGCGCCAGCAGCCAAGAGTTAGCGGGGGGGCCGAATGAGCAGTTCTTC. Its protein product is CASSQELAGGPNEQFF.

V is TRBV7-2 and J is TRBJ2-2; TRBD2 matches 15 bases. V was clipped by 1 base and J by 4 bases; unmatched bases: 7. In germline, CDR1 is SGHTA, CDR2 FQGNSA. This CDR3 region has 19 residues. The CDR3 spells CASSLGGTSGGPSTGELFF. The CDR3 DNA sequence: TGTGCCAGCAGCTTAGGCGGGACTAGCGGGGGGCCGAGCACCGGGGAGCTGTTTTTT.

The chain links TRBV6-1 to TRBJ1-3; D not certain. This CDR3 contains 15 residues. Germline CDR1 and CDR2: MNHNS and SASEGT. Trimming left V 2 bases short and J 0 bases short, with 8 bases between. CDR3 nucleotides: TGTGCCAGCAGTGAAAAGATCCTCTCTGGAAACACCATATATTTT. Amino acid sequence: CASSEKILSGNTIYF.

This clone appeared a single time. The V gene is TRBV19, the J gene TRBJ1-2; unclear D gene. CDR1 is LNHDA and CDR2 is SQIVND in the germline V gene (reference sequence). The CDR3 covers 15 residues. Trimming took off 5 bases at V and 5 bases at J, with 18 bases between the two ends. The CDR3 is CASSPRSDSGYGYTF. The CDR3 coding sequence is TGTGCCAGTAGTCCCCGTTCGGACTCTGGATATGGCTACACCTTC.

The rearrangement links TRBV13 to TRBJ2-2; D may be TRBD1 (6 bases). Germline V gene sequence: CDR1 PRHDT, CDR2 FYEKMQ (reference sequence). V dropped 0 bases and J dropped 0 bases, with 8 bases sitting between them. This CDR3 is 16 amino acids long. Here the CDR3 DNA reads TGTGCCAGCAGCTTAGGTGCAGGGGCGAACACCGGGGAGCTGTTTTTT. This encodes CASSLGAGANTGELFF.

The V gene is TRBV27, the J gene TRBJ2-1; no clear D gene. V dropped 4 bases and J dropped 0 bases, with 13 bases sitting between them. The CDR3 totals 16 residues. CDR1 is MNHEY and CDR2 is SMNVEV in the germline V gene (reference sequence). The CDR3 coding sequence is TGTGCCAGCAGTTATTATTCATCTAGCTCCTACAATGAGCAGTTCTTC. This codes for CASSYYSSSSYNEQFF.

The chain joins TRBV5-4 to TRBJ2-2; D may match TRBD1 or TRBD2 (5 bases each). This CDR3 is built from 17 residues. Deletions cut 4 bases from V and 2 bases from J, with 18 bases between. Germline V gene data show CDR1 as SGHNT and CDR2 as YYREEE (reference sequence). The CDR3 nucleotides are TGTGCCAGCAGCGGAGGCTCAGGGACCCCTAACACCGGGGAGCTGTTTTTT. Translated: CASSGGSGTPNTGELFF.